The 23 T cell receptor beta chains below come from one sample, sequenced in a study of T cells after posttransplantation cyclophosphamide. Using immunoSEQ multiplex PCR, the repertoire was profiled, and TCRdb retains in-frame clones only, with some absent. The sample yields some 30,000 clones, about 91% seen once. The naive gate required viable CD3+CD4+ or CD3+CD8+ cells with CCR7+CD45RA+CD45RO-CD95-CD27+CD28+ phenotype. Sequences were obtained from naive CD4+ T cells sorted from blood. The receptors derive from a young man in good health and a related stem cell transplant donor.

The V call is TRBV9, the J call TRBJ2-7, with 9 bases fitting TRBD1. CDR1 SGDLS and CDR2 YYNGEE come from the germline V gene. The CDR3 is 15 amino acids. With V trimmed by 2 bases and J by 5 bases, 8 bases remained unmatched. The CDR3 loop reads CASSVEGQGNHEQYF. The CDR3 nucleotides are TGTGCCAGCAGCGTGGAGGGACAGGGTAACCACGAGCAGTACTTC.

The chain carries TRBV18 and TRBJ1-5, with a tentative D call TRBD1 (5 bases). This CDR3 comprises 13 residues. CDR1 and CDR2 from the germline V gene are KGHSH and LQKENI. The germline V and J ends were trimmed by 4 bases and 5 bases, with 9 bases remaining between them. DNA of the CDR3: TGTGCCAGCTCACAGGGGTTGGATCAGCCCCAGCATTTT. Translating gives CASSQGLDQPQHF.

The chain links TRBV6-6 to TRBJ1-1; no definite D call. The CDR3 contains 15 residues. Germline V lookup: CDR1 MNHNY, CDR2 SVGAGI (reference sequence). The V gene lost 5 bases and the J gene lost 0 bases, with 13 bases spanning the gap. CDR3 DNA: TGTGCCAGCAGTAATCGACGGAGTATGAACACTGAAGCTTTCTTT. This translates into CASSNRRSMNTEAFF.

This rearrangement joins TRBV25-1 to TRBJ1-6; TRBD1 agrees at 10 bases. With V trimmed by 3 bases and J by 1 base, 3 bases remained unmatched. Germline V gene lookup returns CDR1 MGHDK and CDR2 SYGVNS. The CDR3 is made up of 17 amino acids. The CDR3: CASSDRTGGSYNSPLHF. CDR3 in DNA: TGTGCCAGCAGTGACCGGACAGGGGGATCCTATAATTCACCCCTCCACTTT.

The chain is built from TRBV2 and TRBJ2-3; 7 nucleotides align to TRBD2. The CDR3 loop spans 16 amino acids. V lost 5 bases, J lost 2 bases, and 10 bases stayed unmatched. CDR1 is SNHLY, CDR2 FYNNEI, per germline. CDR3 sequence (DNA): TGTGCCAGCAGTAGATCTGACGGGGGGACCACAGATACGCAGTATTTT. Amino acids: CASSRSDGGTTDTQYF.

The chain employs TRBV7-9 and TRBJ1-1, with D hard to call. V was shortened by 4 bases and J by 4 bases, with 4 bases between the two germline ends. CDR3 length: 11 residues. CDR1 and CDR2 (germline): SEHNR, FQNEAQ (reference sequence). CDR3 sequence (DNA): TGTGCCAGCAGCTCCTCCACTGAAGCTTTCTTT. Its translation: CASSSSTEAFF.

The chain is built from TRBV18 and TRBJ2-3, with 7 bases aligning to TRBD1. After removal of 3 bases from V and 4 bases from J, the junction contained 7 bases not matched to a gene. Per germline, CDR1 KGHSH and CDR2 LQKENI. This CDR3 is 15 amino acids long. CDR3 sequence reads: CASSPRTGISDTQYF. CDR3 sequence (DNA): TGTGCCAGCTCACCTCGGACAGGCATCTCAGATACGCAGTATTTT.

The rearrangement joins TRBV27 to TRBJ1-2; 12 bases line up with TRBD1. V dropped 6 bases and J dropped 2; count of bases not matched to a gene: 7. The CDR3 consists of 16 residues. Germline V gives CDR1 MNHEY, CDR2 SMNVEV (reference sequence). The CDR3 is CASSRDRGQQNYGYTF. In DNA, the CDR3 is TGTGCCAGCAGCCGGGACAGGGGGCAGCAGAACTATGGCTACACCTTC.

CDR3 coding DNA: TGTGCCAGCAGGTCGGGGGGACCCTACGAGCAGTACTTC. This gives the protein CASRSGGPYEQYF. The rearrangement joins TRBV28 to TRBJ2-7; 7 positions match TRBD2. There are 13 residues in the CDR3. V lost 6 bases to trimming and J lost 2 bases; unmatched junction nucleotides: 4. Per the germline V gene, CDR1 is MDHEN and CDR2 is SYDVKM.

This clone is a singleton in its sample. The chain has TRBV7-2 and TRBJ2-7; 14 positions match TRBD2. CDR3 size: 15 residues. Germline loops: CDR1 SGHTA, CDR2 FQGNSA. The V gene end was trimmed by 3 bases and the J gene end by 2 bases; junction bases not matched to a gene: 0. CDR3 protein: CASSLTSGGAYEQYF. In DNA form, the CDR3 reads TGTGCCAGCAGCTTGACTAGCGGGGGGGCCTACGAGCAGTACTTC.

The chain couples TRBV5-6 to TRBJ2-5, with TRBD2 matching 7 bases. The CDR3 extends over 16 amino acids. The V and J ends lost 3 bases and 5 bases, in that order; junction bases with no gene match: 13. CDR1 SGHDT and CDR2 YYEEEE come from the germline V gene. The CDR3 DNA is TGTGCCAGCAGCTCAAAACAGCTGTTGGGGGGGGAGACCCAGTACTTC. Translation gives CASSSKQLLGGETQYF. Together with reference TRBV5-6 and TRBJ2-5, the CDR3 gives the full variable domain: DAGVTQSPTHLIKTRGQQVTLRCSPKSGHDTVSWYQQALGQGPQFIFQYYEEEERQRGNFPDRFSGHQFPNYSSELNVNALLLGDSALYLCASSSKQLLGGETQYFGPGTRLLVL.

The rearrangement joins TRBV5-1 to TRBJ1-5; weak D call: TRBD1 (6 bases). The CDR3 spans 14 residues. V was cut by 4 bases and J by 9 bases, with 17 bases left in between. The germline gives CDR1 SGHRS, CDR2 YFSETQ. CDR3 protein: CASSQGPPRGPQHF. CDR3 DNA sequence: TGCGCCAGCAGCCAGGGGCCTCCTCGAGGGCCCCAGCATTTT.

This clone was seen only once. This sequence joins TRBV29-1 and TRBJ2-7; D is perhaps TRBD1 (6 bases). V dropped 7 bases and J dropped 4 bases, with 17 bases sitting between them. This CDR3 spans 13 amino acids. CDR1 and CDR2 (germline): SQVTM, ANQGSEA. The CDR3 nucleotides read TGCAGCGAAGACAGGATGCGGCGTTACGAGCAGTACTTC. It translates to CSEDRMRRYEQYF.

This clone was recorded only once. This chain connects TRBV19 to TRBJ1-5; the D is unclear. Germline V gene data show CDR1 as LNHDA and CDR2 as SQIVND (reference sequence). The CDR3 is made up of 14 amino acids. Trimming pared 3 bases from V and 5 bases from J, leaving 11 bases between. For the CDR3, the DNA is TGTGCCAGTAGTATTGGTCGCAGATATCAGCCCCAGCATTTT. It specifies CASSIGRRYQPQHF.

The V gene is TRBV12-5, the J gene TRBJ1-2, with 11 bases lining up with TRBD1. Losses at the gene ends were 2 bases for V and 3 bases for J; bases not matched to a gene: 8. This CDR3 spans 17 amino acids. Germline assignment: CDR1 LGHNT and CDR2 FRNRAP. The CDR3 here is CASGLLLGQGAYYGYTF. CDR3 in DNA: TGTGCTAGTGGTTTGCTACTCGGACAGGGGGCTTACTATGGCTACACCTTC. Full variable domain (outside the CDR3, taken from reference TRBV12-5 and TRBJ1-2): DARVTQTPRHKVTEMGQEVTMRCQPILGHNTVFWYRQTMMQGLELLAYFRNRAPLDDSGMPKDRFSAEMPDATLATLKIQPSEPRDSAVYFCASGLLLGQGAYYGYTFGSGTRLTVV.

The chain links TRBV4-3 to TRBJ2-2, with TRBD2 as a possible D gene (5 bases). V was clipped by 0 bases and J by 9 bases, with 8 bases between them. The CDR3 is made up of 13 amino acids. CDR1 is LGHNA and CDR2 is YSLEER in the germline V gene. The CDR3 coding sequence is TGCGCCAGCAGCCAAGAGCTGACTAGGGAGCTGTTTTTT. This gives the protein CASSQELTRELFF.

The chain is built from TRBV5-4 and TRBJ2-7; tentatively, D is TRBD2 (6 bases). Germline V gene lookup returns CDR1 SGHNT and CDR2 YYREEE (reference sequence). V was pared by 0 bases and J by 7 bases, with 14 bases between. CDR3 length equals 14 residues. DNA for the CDR3: TGTGCCAGCAGCTTGGATTATACTAGCAGGGAGCAGTACTTC. Amino acids: CASSLDYTSREQYF.

The rearrangement links TRBV19 to TRBJ1-5; TRBD1 agrees at 7 bases. The CDR3 sequence is 14 residues long. CDR1 and CDR2 from the germline V gene are LNHDA and SQIVND (reference sequence). J was trimmed by 6 bases and V by 7 bases; bases with no gene match: 9. The CDR3 DNA follows: TGTGCCAGTACCCCACCAGGGGGACGTCAGCCCCAGCATTTT. Translation: CASTPPGGRQPQHF.

CDR3 DNA: TGCGCCAGCAGCTTGGAGGGACAGTATGGCTACACCTTC. It encodes CASSLEGQYGYTF. The chain combines TRBV5-1 with TRBJ1-2; 7 bases fit TRBD1. Trimming at V came to 0 bases and at J to 5 bases, leaving 1 base not matched to a gene. CDR1 is SGHRS and CDR2 is YFSETQ in the germline V gene. The CDR3 has 13 amino acids.

The chain combines TRBV2 with TRBJ2-1, with 12 bases fitting TRBD2. Germline CDR1 is SNHLY and CDR2 is FYNNEI. The V segment lost 4 bases and the J segment 9 bases; nucleotides outside the gene matches: 10. This CDR3 spans 16 amino acids. CDR3 residues: CASSVLPSGGATEQFF. CDR3 coding DNA: TGTGCCAGCAGTGTCCTCCCTAGCGGGGGGGCTACTGAGCAGTTCTTC. The full variable domain, completed using reference TRBV2 and TRBJ2-1, is EPEVTQTPSHQVTQMGQEVILRCVPISNHLYFYWYRQILGQKVEFLVSFYNNEISEKSEIFDDQFSVERPDGSNFTLKIRSTKLEDSAMYFCASSVLPSGGATEQFFGPGTRLTVL.

CDR3 loop: CASSLDGWSSYNEQFF. For the CDR3, the DNA is TGCGCCAGCAGCTTGGACGGGTGGAGCTCCTACAATGAGCAGTTCTTC. This chain uses TRBV5-1 with TRBJ2-1; unclear D gene. V was cut by 0 bases and J by 0 bases, with 10 bases left in between. This CDR3 is built from 16 residues. CDR1 and CDR2 (germline): SGHRS, YFSETQ.

The chain couples TRBV7-6 to TRBJ1-6, with 9 positions matching TRBD1. CDR1 is SGHVS, CDR2 FNYEAQ, per germline. CDR3 size: 15 residues. With 4 bases clipped from V and 10 bases from J, the junction kept 8 bases outside the gene matches. CDR3 DNA: TGTGCCAGCAGCTCTGACAGGGGGAATTGGTCACCCCTCCACTTT. This gives the protein CASSSDRGNWSPLHF.

The rearrangement links TRBV28 to TRBJ2-3; D perhaps matches TRBD1 (5 bases). Trimming took 6 bases from V and 0 from J, leaving 10 bases between them. The V gene's germline CDR1 is MDHEN and CDR2 SYDVKM. The CDR3 consists of 14 residues. CDR3 sequence reads: CASSPGQSTDTQYF. CDR3 DNA sequence: TGTGCCAGCAGCCCTGGACAAAGCACAGATACGCAGTATTTT.